The present entry profiles one T cell receptor (beta chain) with its context. This specimen comes from a study of blood T cell repertoires in COVID-19. The assay was immunoSEQ multiplex PCR, and TCRdb's table has in-frame clones only and misses some. The sample lists 450,000 or so clones, roughly 88% occurring once. Germline V gene lookup returns CDR1 MGHRA and CDR2 YSYEKL. V was trimmed by 5 bases and J by 5 bases, leaving 12 bases between them. CDR3 size: 13 residues. This chain links TRBV4-1 with TRBJ2-5; maybe TRBD2 (5 bases). The source material was PBMCs or T cells enriched from blood (not recorded which). This receptor was obtained from a man aged 18 to 35 who had recovered from COVID-19. CDR3 sequence (DNA): TGCGCCAGCAGCGGGAGTAGCTCGGAGACCCAGTACTTC. Its protein product is CASSGSSSETQYF.